Listed here is a single TCR beta chain. This clone has a single count. This clone's antigen is unknown. Base qualities are not provided; no much larger clone lies one nucleotide away. This sample was included in a study of cytomegalovirus exposure and HLA in healthy donors (dated by TCRdb to 2016 to 2017). For the study in its entirety: According to an earlier analysis of a few hundred of the donors, some 180 million T cells yielded 100 million or so unique TCR beta sequences and around 300 Gb of sequence data. Approximately 310 gigabases of sequencing data and approximately 93 million unique TCR sequences were included in an early release covering roughly 600 HLA-typed donors. Of the approximately 400 genotyped donors, around 81% fell in the genetic ancestry cluster associated with self-reported Caucasian donors. The study aimed to test whether cataloging public T cell receptors could reveal signatures of past pathogen exposure. The T cell repertoires of several hundred subjects were profiled by immunosequencing and related to cytomegalovirus serostatus. A separate validation cohort of 100 to 150 different subjects was used in addition to the roughly 640-subject first cohort. High-throughput TCR immunosequencing, statistical association of individual TCRs with disease status, and machine learning were combined to predict cytomegalovirus infection status. In a later analysis, previously published TCR beta repertoires from some 640 donors were re-analyzed and high-resolution HLA genotyping was added so that TCR occurrence patterns could be studied. The later analysis used no new phenotypic data to find candidate immune exposures, relying instead on TCR beta sequences and their occurrence across donors. An earlier analysis of 587 of the donors applied high-throughput TCR beta sequencing to assess whether each TCR beta V gene segment acted as functional or pseudogenic. Donor age, sex, ethnicity and CMV serostatus were compiled together with the repertoire data. In a later genetic analysis, genome-wide SNP genotypes for about three fifths of the 666 donors were used, and that subset was treated as a discovery cohort. All discovery cohort repertoires had been generated using a single sequencing platform. Both class I and class II loci were covered by HLA typing, at four-digit resolution. The number of donors typed differed by locus, with 629-630 for A, B, C, DRB1 and DQB1, roughly 520 for DQA1, 600 to 610 for DPA1, and over 400 for DPB1. Four to six DR-DQ haplotypes were handled as single units for association and clustering because linkage in the cohort was strong. On average, roughly 250,000 unique TCR beta nucleotide sequences were sequenced per donor among fewer than 500 genotyped donors of the cohort, with around 19% of those sequences being non-productive.

V and J lose 0 bases and 0 bases, and a span of 10 bases separates them. Looking up the germline V gene yields CDR1 SGHTA and CDR2 FQGNSA. From the cysteine up to the phenylalanine, the CDR3 has a length of 16 residues. The only DNA kept is the CDR3, 48 bases in frame from the first base. The method was the immunoSEQ multiplex PCR assay. For the multiplex PCR, a mixture combining 60 forward primers for TCR Vbeta segments and 13 reverse primers for TCR Jbeta segments was used. A multiplex PCR assay on genomic DNA amplified the CDR3 region of rearranged TCR beta genes. The Illumina HiSeq System was used to sequence the amplified TCR beta libraries as 87-base-pair reads. As for how the authors treated the data: Across the 670 or so repertoires, a later analysis counted tens of millions of unique TCR beta chains, 9.5 million to 12 million of which were shared by at least two donors. Raw reads were error-corrected and collapsed into unique sequences with a nearest-neighbor algorithm that merged closely related sequences to remove PCR and sequencing errors. V, D and J gene segments were assigned by aligning CDR3 sequences to IMGT reference sequences. Each retained sequence needed at least a six-nucleotide match to both a V gene segment and a J gene segment. Rearrangements were called productive when the CDR3 lacked stop codons and stayed in frame with V and J; all others were non-productive. CDR3 was defined according to IMGT convention as the region running from the second conserved V-encoded cysteine to the conserved J-encoded phenylalanine. The earlier analysis of 500 to 650 of the donors excluded any sequence lacking an unambiguous match to a single V gene segment. In an earlier analysis of some 590 of the donors, a V segment was called functional when productive rearrangements were above 56.7%, and segregating when the standard deviation between donors exceeded 5%. To diagnose cytomegalovirus status from the catalog of TCR beta chain sequences, a statistical classification framework was built. A later analysis assigned V and J genes by comparing TCR nucleotide sequences with IMGT/GENE-DB human TR gene sequences. A later analysis assigned CDR3 sequences and most-parsimonious VDJ recombination scenarios with the TCRdist pipeline. A later analysis defined each TCR beta chain by its CDR3 amino acid sequence plus V-gene family, and excluded reads lacking a unique V-gene family. To address suspected cross-contamination and a sequencing artifact, a later analysis removed roughly 580 highly shared, low-generation-probability nucleotide sequences. In a later analysis, a clonal expansion index was calculated for each public chain from normalized within-repertoire ranks of inferred template counts. A later analysis computed generation probabilities with a VDJ recombination model fitted to out-of-frame rearrangements, and checked the results against IGoR. In a later analysis, TCR-TCR, TCR-HLA and TCR-CMV co-occurrence was scored with hypergeometric tests, and a repertoire-size bias correction was applied to TCR pairs. To estimate false discovery rates, a later analysis permuted the HLA or CMV assignments 20 times. In a later analysis, co-occurring TCRs were grouped with DBSCAN, and TCRdist sequence similarity was added when clustering was performed within HLA-allele-positive subsets. For co-occurrence clustering, repertoires with fewer than 30,000 or more than 120,000 public chains were excluded, along with 5 or 6 repertoires with anomalous nucleotide sharing. The source is immuneACCESS, and TCRdb retained only in-frame sequences with V and J called. Part of the clones is not carried over; for the studies checked, unresolved V genes explain less than half of this, and the remainder is unexplained. V and J calls and clone size follow that table, whereas D and trimming were derived from the DNA. The sample contains some 150,000 clones, more than 65% of them found a single time. The top ten clones comprise 1.3% of the sample.

What the study reported, not specific to this receptor: The classifier was reported to diagnose cytomegalovirus status with high specificity and sensitivity in both the original cohort and the validation cohort. Only TCR beta chains were sequenced in this cohort, and the absence of alpha or paired-chain data limited detectable features. Broadly in line with IMGT annotations, most TCR beta V segments showed up in productive rearrangements about 90% or about 30% of the time in an earlier analysis of about 500 of the donors. Several of the top co-occurrence clusters appeared to be linked to parvovirus B19, influenza, CMV and Epstein-Barr virus, according to a later analysis. Correlated functional status among segregating V segments might reflect linkage disequilibrium, but an unknown experimental factor could not be ruled out. CMV serostatus was the only immune exposure information available for the cohort. A later analysis found that most CMV-associated TCR beta chains appeared HLA-restricted, with HLA associations seemingly driven largely by CMV exposure. According to a later genetic analysis, donors in an Asian-associated ancestry cluster had fewer N-insertions in productive TCRs than the approximately 630-donor mean. Because counts were too low, seventeen rarely observed V segments, including chromosome 9 orphons, were excluded from the earlier analysis of 587 of the donors. The study gave a list of 150 to 200 TCR beta chains associated with cytomegalovirus. The sequencing pipeline was judged likely to have produced a cluster of highly shared sequence variants as a technical artifact. A further reported finding was that TCR beta sequences accurately predicted the HLA-A and HLA-B alleles for most subjects in the first cohort. V-gene and J-gene trimming of TCR beta chains was associated with a missense DCLRE1C variant in a later genetic analysis, and the association was replicated in an independent cohort. Because HLA typing was missing for some donors at each locus, association tests included only the typed subset. A few of the identified cytomegalovirus-associated TCR beta chains were confirmed in vitro to be specific for cytomegalovirus antigens. According to a later analysis, TCR association rates differed among HLA loci, with DRB1 alleles showing the most associated TCRs and HLA-C alleles showing the fewest. Because the 87-base-pair reads could not distinguish some IMGT-functional V segments, including TRBV6-2 and TRBV6-3, those segments were excluded. Roughly uniform sequencing depth across donors was assumed in presence/absence analyses, although this assumption may not hold. It was suggested by the authors that the approach could potentially be generalized to other disease states and immunological phenotypes. In a later analysis, HLA-associated TCR beta chains showed more clonal expansion and lower generation probabilities than non-associated chains that were equally common. Specific HLA alleles were associated with about 17,000 TCR beta sequences at a false discovery rate of 0.05 in a later analysis. Across donors, most TCR sequences were observed very rarely, whereas some public TCRs were present in many individuals. When HLA alleles, especially DR and DQ, strongly co-occurred, TCR associations were difficult to assign to individual alleles.

The cohort comprised some 730 healthy bone marrow donors. At the time of sampling, every cohort member was nominally healthy, though immune exposures that went unrecorded were likely present. The donor tested CMV seronegative, placing the donor among the 350 or so seronegative members of the cohort. A peripheral blood sample was collected from each donor, and TCR beta sequencing was performed on peripheral blood mononuclear cells. The Qiagen DNeasy Blood Extraction Kit was used to extract genomic DNA from the blood cell samples. The V and J genes are TRBV7-2 and TRBJ2-3; confidence is insufficient to name the D gene. What was sequenced was PBMCs. This sequence was found in a woman aged 50 to 65 in good health and CMV-seronegative. The DNA sequence follows: TGTGCCAGCAGCTTAGCGCGTAACCCTAGCACAGATACGCAGTATTTT. This yields the protein CASSLARNPSTDTQYF. Full variable domain (CDR3 extended with the reference TRBV7-2 and TRBJ2-3 proteins): GAGVSQSPSNKVTEKGKDVELRCDPISGHTALYWYRQSLGQGLEFLIYFQGNSAPDKSGLPSDRFSAERTGGSVSTLTIQRTQQEDSAVYLCASSLARNPSTDTQYFGPGTRLTVL.